The sequence of this T cell receptor (beta chain) was determined in a study of T cell repertoires in cytomegalovirus infection. Comment on this clonotype: The antigen remains undetermined.

TCRdb re-analysed the reads in MiXCR, keeping a single row per CDR3 protein. The table records around 740,000 distinct CDR3 sequences, approximately 34% of them present only once. V was cut by 0 bases and J by 6 bases, with 15 bases left in between. The germline gives CDR1 DFQATT, CDR2 SNEGSKA (reference sequence). This CDR3 region has 15 residues. Study-level points and caveats: Ex vivo, HLA-C-restricted CMV-specific TCR beta clonotypes prevailed over the rest of the response. The cumulative frequency of public TCR beta families distinguished individuals who carried CMV together with the relevant HLA.

The rearrangement uses TRBV20-1 and TRBJ1-5; D gene uncertain. This receptor was identified in a human donor in good health (CMV status not recorded). Some clones in this sample may be carry-over from other donors' samples. Sequenced material: PBMCs. The CDR3 nucleotides are TGCAGTGCTAGAGAAACCGGGCGGCTGAGTCAGCCCCAGCATTTT. It is translated as CSARETGRLSQPQHF.